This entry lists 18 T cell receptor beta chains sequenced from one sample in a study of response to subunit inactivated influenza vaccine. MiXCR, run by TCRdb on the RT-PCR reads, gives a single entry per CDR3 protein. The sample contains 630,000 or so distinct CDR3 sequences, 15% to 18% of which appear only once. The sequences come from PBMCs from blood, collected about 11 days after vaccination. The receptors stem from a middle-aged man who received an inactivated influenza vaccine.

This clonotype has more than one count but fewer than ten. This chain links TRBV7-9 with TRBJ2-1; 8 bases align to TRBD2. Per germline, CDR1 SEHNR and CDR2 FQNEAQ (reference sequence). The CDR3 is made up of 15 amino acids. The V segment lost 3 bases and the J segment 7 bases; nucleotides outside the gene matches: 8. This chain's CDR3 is CASSFQRERSNEQFF. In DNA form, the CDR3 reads TGTGCCAGCAGCTTTCAGCGGGAGAGGTCGAATGAGCAGTTCTTC.

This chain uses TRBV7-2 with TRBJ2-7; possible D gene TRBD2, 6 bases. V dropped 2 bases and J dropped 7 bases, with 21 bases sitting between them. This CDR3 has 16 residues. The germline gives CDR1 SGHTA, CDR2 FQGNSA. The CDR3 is CASSLKVRLSGEEQYF. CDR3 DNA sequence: TGTGCCAGCAGCTTAAAGGTGAGGTTATCGGGAGAAGAGCAGTACTTC. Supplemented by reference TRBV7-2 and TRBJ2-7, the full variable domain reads GAGVSQSPSNKVTEKGKDVELRCDPISGHTALYWYRQSLGQGLEFLIYFQGNSAPDKSGLPSDRFSAERTGGSVSTLTIQRTQQEDSAVYLCASSLKVRLSGEEQYFGPGTRLTVT.

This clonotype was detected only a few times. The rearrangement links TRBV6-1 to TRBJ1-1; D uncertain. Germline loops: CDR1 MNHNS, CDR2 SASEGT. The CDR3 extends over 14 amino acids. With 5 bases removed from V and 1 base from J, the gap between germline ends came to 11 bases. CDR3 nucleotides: TGTGCCAGCAGTCCGGACGGTGGGAACACTGAAGCTTTCTTT. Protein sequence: CASSPDGGNTEAFF.

The CDR3 DNA reads TGTGCCACCAGTGAAACTAGCGGGGTCTACAATGAGCAGTTCTTC. Its translation is CATSETSGVYNEQFF. The V and J genes are TRBV24-1 and TRBJ2-1, with 10 bases aligning to TRBD2. V shed 4 bases and J 3 bases; nucleotides not matched to a gene: 2. The germline V gene has CDR1 KGHDR and CDR2 SFDVKD. The CDR3 is 15 amino acids.

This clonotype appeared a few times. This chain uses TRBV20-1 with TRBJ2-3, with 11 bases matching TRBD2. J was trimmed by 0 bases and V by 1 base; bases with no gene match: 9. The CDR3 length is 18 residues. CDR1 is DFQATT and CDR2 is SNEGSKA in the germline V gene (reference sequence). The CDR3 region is CSARVGLAGGTSTDTQYF. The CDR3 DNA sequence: TGCAGTGCTAGAGTCGGGCTAGCGGGAGGCACTAGCACAGATACGCAGTATTTT.

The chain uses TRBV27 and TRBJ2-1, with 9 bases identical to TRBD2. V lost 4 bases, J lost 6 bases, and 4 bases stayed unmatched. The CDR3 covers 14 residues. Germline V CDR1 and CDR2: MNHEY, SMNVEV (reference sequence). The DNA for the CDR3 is TGTGCCAGCAGTTACGGCGGGAGGGGCAATGAGCAGTTCTTC. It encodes CASSYGGRGNEQFF.

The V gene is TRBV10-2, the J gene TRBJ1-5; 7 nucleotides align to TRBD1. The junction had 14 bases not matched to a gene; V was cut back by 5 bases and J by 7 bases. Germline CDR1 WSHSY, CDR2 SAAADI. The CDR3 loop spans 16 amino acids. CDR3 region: CASSITGTASRQPQHF. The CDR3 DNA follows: TGCGCCAGCAGTATCACCGGGACAGCCTCTAGGCAGCCCCAGCATTTT.

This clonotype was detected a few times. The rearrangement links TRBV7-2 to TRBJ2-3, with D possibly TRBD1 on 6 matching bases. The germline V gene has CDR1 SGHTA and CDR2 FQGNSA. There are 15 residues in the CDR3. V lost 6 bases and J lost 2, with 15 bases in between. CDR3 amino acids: CASRPGEGFTDTQYF. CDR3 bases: TGTGCCAGCAGACCAGGGGAAGGATTCACAGATACGCAGTATTTT.

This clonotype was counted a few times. Here the CDR3 reads CASSFQQGRGETQYF. The CDR3 region has the DNA TGTGCCAGCAGCTTCCAACAGGGGCGGGGGGAGACCCAGTACTTC. V usage is TRBV7-2 and J usage is TRBJ2-5; D could derive from TRBD1 or TRBD2 (7 bases each). The germline CDR1 and CDR2 sequences are SGHTA and FQGNSA. Trimming pared 3 bases from V and 5 bases from J, leaving 16 bases between. CDR3 length equals 15 residues.

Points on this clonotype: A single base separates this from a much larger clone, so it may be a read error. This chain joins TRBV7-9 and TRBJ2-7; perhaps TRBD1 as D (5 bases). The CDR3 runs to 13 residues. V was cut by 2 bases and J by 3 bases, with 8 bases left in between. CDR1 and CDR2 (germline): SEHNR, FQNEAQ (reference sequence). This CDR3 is CASSLSGIYEQYF. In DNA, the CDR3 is TGTGCCAGCAGCTTATCAGGGATCTACGAGCAGTACTTC.

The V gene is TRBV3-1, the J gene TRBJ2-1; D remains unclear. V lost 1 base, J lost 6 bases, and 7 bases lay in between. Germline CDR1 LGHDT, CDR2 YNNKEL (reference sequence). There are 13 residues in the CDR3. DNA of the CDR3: TGTGCCAGCAGCCAAGGTTTACGCAATGAGCAGTTCTTC. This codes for CASSQGLRNEQFF.

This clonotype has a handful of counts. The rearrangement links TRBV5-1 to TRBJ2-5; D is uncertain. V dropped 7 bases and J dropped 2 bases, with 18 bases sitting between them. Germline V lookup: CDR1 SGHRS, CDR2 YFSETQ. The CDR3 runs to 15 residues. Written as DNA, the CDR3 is TGCGCCAGCTCTATTACGGGTGCTGGTCAAGAGACCCAGTACTTC. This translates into CASSITGAGQETQYF.

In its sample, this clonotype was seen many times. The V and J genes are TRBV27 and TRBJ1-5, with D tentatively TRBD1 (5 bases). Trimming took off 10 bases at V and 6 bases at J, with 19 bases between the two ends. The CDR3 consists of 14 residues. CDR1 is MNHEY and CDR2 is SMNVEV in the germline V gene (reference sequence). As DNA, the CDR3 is TGTGCCACCGGGTCGTTGGGGGTGAGTCAGCCCCAGCATTTT. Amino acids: CATGSLGVSQPQHF.

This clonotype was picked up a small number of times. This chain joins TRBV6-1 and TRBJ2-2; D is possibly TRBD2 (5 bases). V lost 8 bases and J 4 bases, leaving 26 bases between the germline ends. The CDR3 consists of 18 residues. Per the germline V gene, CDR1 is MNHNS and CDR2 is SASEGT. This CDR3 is CASGTQNSNREGTGELFF. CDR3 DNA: TGTGCCAGCGGAACACAGAACTCCAATCGCGAGGGCACCGGGGAGCTGTTTTTT.

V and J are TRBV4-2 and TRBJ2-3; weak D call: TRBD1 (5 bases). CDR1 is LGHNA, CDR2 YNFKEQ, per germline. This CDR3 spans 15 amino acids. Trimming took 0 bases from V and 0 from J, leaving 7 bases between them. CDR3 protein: CASSQDDSSTDTQYF. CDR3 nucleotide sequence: TGTGCCAGCAGCCAAGACGACAGTAGCACAGATACGCAGTATTTT.

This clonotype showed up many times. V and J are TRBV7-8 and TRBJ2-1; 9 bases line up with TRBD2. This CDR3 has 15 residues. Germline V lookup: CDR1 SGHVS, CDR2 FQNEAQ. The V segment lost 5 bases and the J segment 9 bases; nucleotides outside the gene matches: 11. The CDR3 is CASSLIAGVIGEQFF. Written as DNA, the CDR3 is TGTGCCAGCAGCCTAATAGCGGGAGTGATTGGTGAGCAGTTCTTC.

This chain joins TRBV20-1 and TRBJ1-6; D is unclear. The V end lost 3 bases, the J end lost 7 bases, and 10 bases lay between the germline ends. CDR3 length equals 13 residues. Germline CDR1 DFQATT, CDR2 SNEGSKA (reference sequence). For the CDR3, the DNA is TGCAGTGCTAGGGCACTGGGGAATTCACCCCTCCACTTT. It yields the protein CSARALGNSPLHF.

CDR3 sequence reads: CAWSLPAGAGGFF. Written as DNA, the CDR3 is TGTGCCTGGAGTTTACCTGCCGGGGCGGGAGGATTCTTC. The V and J genes are TRBV30 and TRBJ2-1, with 8 nucleotides matching TRBD2. J gave up 16 bases and V 2 bases, and 13 bases lay outside the gene matches. CDR3 length equals 13 residues. Germline V gene sequence: CDR1 GTSNPN, CDR2 SVGIG (reference sequence).